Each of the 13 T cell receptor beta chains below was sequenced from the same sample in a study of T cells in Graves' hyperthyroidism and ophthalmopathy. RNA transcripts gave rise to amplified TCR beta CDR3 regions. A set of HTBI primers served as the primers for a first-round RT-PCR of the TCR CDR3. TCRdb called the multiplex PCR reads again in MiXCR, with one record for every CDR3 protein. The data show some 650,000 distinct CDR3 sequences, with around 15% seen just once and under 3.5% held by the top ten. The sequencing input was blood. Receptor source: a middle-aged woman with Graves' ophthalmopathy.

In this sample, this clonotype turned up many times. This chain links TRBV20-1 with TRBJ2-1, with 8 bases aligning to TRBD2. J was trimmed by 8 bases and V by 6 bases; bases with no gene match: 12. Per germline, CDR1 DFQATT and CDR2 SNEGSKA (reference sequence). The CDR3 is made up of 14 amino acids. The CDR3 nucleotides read TGCAGTGCCCGGCTAGCGGGTAGTATGGATGAGCAGTTCTTC. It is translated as CSARLAGSMDEQFF.

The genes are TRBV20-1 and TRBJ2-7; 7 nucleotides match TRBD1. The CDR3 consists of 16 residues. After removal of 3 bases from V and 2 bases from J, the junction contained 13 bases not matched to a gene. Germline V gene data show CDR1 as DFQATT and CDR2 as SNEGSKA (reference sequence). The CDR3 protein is CSASILQGDVAYEQYF. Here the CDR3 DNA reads TGCAGTGCTAGCATCCTCCAGGGGGACGTGGCCTACGAGCAGTACTTC.

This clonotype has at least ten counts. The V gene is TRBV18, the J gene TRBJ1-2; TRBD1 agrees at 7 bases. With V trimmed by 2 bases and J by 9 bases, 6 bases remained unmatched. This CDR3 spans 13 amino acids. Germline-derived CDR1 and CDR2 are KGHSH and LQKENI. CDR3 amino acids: CASSPNTGERYTF. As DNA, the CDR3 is TGTGCCAGCTCACCAAACACAGGGGAACGCTACACCTTC. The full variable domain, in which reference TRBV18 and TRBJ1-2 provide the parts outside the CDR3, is NAGVMQNPRHLVRRRGQEARLRCSPMKGHSHVYWYRQLPEEGLKFMVYLQKENIIDESGMPKERFSAEFPKEGPSILRIQQVVRGDSAAYFCASSPNTGERYTFGSGTRLTVV.

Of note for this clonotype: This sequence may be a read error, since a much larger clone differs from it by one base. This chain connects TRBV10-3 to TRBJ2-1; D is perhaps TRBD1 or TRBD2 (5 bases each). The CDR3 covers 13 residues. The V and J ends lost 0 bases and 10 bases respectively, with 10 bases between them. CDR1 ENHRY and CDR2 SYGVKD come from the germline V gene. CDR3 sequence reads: CAISESIGDEQFF. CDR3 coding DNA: TGTGCCATCAGTGAGTCGATAGGGGACGAGCAGTTCTTC.

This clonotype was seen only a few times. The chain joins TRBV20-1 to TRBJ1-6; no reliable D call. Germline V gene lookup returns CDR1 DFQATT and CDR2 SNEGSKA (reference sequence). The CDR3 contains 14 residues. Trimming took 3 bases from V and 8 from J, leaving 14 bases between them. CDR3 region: CSASQGRGDSPLHF. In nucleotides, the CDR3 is TGCAGTGCTAGCCAAGGACGGGGTGATTCACCCCTCCACTTT.

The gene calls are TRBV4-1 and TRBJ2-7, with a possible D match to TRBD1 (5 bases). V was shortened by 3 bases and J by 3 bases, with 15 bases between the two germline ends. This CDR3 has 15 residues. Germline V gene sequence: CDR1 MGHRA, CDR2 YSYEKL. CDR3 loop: CASSHWTPENYEQYF. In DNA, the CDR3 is TGCGCCAGCAGCCATTGGACACCTGAAAACTACGAGCAGTACTTC.

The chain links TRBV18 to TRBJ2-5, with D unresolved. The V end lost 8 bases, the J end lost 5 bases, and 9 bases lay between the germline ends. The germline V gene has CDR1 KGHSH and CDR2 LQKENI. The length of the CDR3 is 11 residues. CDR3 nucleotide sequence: TGTGCCAGCACCCAGAGGGAGACCCAGTACTTC. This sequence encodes CASTQRETQYF.

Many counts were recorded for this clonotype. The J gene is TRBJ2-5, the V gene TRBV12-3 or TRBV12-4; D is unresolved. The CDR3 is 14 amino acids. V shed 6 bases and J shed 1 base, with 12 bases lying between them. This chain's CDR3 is CASSPRAGQETQYF. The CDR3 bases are TGTGCCAGCAGCCCACGGGCAGGCCAAGAGACCCAGTACTTC.

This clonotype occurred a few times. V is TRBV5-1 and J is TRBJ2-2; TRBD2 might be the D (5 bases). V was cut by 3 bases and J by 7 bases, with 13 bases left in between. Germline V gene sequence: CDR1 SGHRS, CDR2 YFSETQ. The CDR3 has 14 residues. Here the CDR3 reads CASSSDLFYGELFF. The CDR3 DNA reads TGCGCCAGCAGCTCGGACTTATTTTACGGGGAGCTGTTTTTT.

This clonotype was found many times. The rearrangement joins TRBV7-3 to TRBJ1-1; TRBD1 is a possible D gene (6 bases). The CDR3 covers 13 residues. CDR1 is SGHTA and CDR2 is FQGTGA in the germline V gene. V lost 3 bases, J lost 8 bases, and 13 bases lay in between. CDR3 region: CASSFYRTEEAFF. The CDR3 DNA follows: TGTGCCAGCAGCTTCTATAGGACAGAAGAAGCTTTCTTT.

CDR3 region: CSVDLPRGATDTQYF. The CDR3 DNA is TGCAGCGTTGACCTCCCACGGGGGGCGACAGATACGCAGTATTTT. The chain links TRBV29-1 to TRBJ2-3; TRBD2 might be the D (7 bases). V lost 3 bases and J 3 bases, leaving 16 bases between the germline ends. The germline V gene has CDR1 SQVTM and CDR2 ANQGSEA. The CDR3 contains 15 residues.

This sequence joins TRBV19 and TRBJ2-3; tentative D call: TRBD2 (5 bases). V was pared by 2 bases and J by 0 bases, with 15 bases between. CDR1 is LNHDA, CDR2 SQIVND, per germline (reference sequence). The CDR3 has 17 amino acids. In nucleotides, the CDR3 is TGTGCCAGTAGTATAACCGTTAGCGCGTCTAGCACAGATACGCAGTATTTT. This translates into CASSITVSASSTDTQYF.

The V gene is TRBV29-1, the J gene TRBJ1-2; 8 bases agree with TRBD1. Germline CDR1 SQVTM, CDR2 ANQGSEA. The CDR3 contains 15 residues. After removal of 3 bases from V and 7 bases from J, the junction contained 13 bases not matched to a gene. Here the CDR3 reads CSVDADRGGKGGYTF. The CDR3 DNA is TGCAGCGTTGACGCCGACAGGGGCGGAAAAGGTGGCTACACCTTC.